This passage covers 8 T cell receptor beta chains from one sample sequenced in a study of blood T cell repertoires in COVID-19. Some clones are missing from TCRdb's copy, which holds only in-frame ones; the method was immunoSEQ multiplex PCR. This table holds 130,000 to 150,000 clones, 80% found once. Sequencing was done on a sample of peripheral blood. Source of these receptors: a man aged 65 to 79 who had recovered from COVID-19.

The DNA of the CDR3 is TGTGCCAGCAGCCGCCCCGGGACTAGCGGGTACAATGAGCAGTTCTTC. This gives the protein CASSRPGTSGYNEQFF. This rearrangement joins TRBV3-1 (or the pseudogene TRBV3-2) to TRBJ2-1, with TRBD2 identical over 12 bases. With 4 bases clipped from V and 4 bases from J, the junction kept 5 bases outside the gene matches. Germline lookup yields CDR1 LGHDT and CDR2 YNNKEL (reference sequence). The CDR3 consists of 16 residues.

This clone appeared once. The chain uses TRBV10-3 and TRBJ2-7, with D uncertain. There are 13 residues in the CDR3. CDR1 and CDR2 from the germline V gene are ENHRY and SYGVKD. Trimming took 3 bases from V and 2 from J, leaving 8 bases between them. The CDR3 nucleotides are TGTGCCATCAGTGACGGCGGAGCCTACGAGCAGTACTTC. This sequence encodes CAISDGGAYEQYF.

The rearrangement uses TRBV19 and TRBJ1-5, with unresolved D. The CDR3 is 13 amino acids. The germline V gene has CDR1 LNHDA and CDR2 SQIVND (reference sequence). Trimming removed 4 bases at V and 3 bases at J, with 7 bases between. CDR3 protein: CASSTQHNQPQHF. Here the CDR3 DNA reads TGTGCCAGTAGTACACAGCACAATCAGCCCCAGCATTTT.

This CDR3 is CASSLEGQGVSSANEKLFF. The DNA of the CDR3 is TGTGCCAGCAGCTTAGAGGGACAGGGGGTCTCGTCGGCTAATGAAAAACTGTTTTTT. The chain is built from TRBV7-2 and TRBJ1-4; TRBD1 agrees at 11 bases. CDR3 size: 19 residues. Germline CDR1 reads SGHTA; CDR2 reads FQGNSA. The V gene end was trimmed by 1 base and the J gene end by 3 bases; junction bases not matched to a gene: 10. The full variable domain, with the rest looked up from reference TRBV7-2 and TRBJ1-4, is GAGVSQSPSNKVTEKGKDVELRCDPISGHTALYWYRQSLGQGLEFLIYFQGNSAPDKSGLPSDRFSAERTGGSVSTLTIQRTQQEDSAVYLCASSLEGQGVSSANEKLFFGSGTQLSVL.

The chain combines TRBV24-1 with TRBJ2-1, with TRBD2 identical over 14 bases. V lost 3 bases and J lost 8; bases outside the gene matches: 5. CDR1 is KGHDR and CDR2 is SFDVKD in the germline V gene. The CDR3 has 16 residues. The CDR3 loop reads CATSDTTSGRVDEQFF. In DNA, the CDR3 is TGTGCCACCAGTGATACGACTAGCGGGAGGGTAGATGAGCAGTTCTTC.

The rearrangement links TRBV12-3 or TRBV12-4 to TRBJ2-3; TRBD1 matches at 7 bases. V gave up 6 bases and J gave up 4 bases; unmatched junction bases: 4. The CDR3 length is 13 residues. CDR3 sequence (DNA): TGTGCCAGCAGCTGGGACAGACCAGATACGCAGTATTTT. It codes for CASSWDRPDTQYF.

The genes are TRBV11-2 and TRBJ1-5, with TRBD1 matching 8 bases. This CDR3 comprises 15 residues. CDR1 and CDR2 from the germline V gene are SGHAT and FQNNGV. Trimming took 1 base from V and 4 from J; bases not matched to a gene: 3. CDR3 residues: CASSLGQGSNQPQHF. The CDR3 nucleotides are TGTGCCAGCAGCTTAGGACAGGGGTCGAATCAGCCCCAGCATTTT.

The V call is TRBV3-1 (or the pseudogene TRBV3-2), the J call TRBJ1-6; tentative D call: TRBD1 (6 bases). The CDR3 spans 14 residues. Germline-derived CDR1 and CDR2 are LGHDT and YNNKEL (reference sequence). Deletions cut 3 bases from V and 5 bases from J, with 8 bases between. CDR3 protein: CASSHAGDNSPLHF. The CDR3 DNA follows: TGTGCCAGCAGCCATGCAGGGGATAATTCACCCCTCCACTTT.